The entry below describes one T cell receptor (beta chain). CDR1 and CDR2 (germline): MNHNS, SASEGT. CDR3 length: 15 residues. These data are taken from a study of T cells expressing NK-cell markers. TCRdb reprocessed the 5' RACE reads and stores each CDR3 protein as one record, lacking DNA. Its table lists about 550,000 distinct CDR3 sequences. The receptor comes from a man younger than 35 in good health. The chain uses TRBV6-1 and TRBJ1-5; TCRdb selects TRBD1, and the lack of DNA leaves this call unchecked. Sequenced: blood T cells: a sorted CD56 or NKG2C T cell subset, CD4+ or CD8+ T cells, or bulk PBMC T cells (not recorded which). Here the CDR3 reads CASNNGQGRIQPQHF.